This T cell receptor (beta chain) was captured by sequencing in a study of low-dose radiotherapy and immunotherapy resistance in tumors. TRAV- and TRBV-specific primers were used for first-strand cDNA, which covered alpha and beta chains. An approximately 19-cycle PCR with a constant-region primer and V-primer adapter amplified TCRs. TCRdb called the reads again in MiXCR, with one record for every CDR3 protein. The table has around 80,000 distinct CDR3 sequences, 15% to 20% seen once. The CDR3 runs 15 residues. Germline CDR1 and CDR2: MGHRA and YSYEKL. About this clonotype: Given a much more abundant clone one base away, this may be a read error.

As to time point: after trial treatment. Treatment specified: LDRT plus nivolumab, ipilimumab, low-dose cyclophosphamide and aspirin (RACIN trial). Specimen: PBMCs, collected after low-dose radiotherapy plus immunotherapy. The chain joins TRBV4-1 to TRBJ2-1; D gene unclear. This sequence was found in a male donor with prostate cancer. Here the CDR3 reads CASGQENKFYNEQFF. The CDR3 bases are TGCGCCAGCGGCCAAGAAAACAAATTCTACAATGAGCAGTTCTTC.